Each of the 10 T cell receptor beta chains below was sequenced from the same sample in a study of cytotoxic CD8 clonotypes in ibrutinib-treated CLL. Assay: immunoSEQ multiplex PCR; the TCRdb copy retains only in-frame clones and omits some. The profile shows 250,000 or so clones, around three quarters of them singletons. Here the sequenced sample was PBMCs, taken after 24 months of ibrutinib treatment. Receptor source: a human donor with chronic lymphocytic leukemia.

This clone was recorded a few times. V gene TRBV4-3 combines with J gene TRBJ2-7; 14 bases are a match to TRBD2. CDR3 length: 16 amino acids. Germline lookup yields CDR1 LGHNA and CDR2 YSLEER. V trimming: 1 base; J trimming: 6 bases; junction bases outside the gene matches: 5. CDR3 sequence (DNA): TGCGCCAGCAGCCAAGGACCGGGACTAGCGGGAGTCGAGCAGTACTTC. Protein: CASSQGPGLAGVEQYF.

This chain links TRBV23-1 with TRBJ1-4, with a weak D call TRBD1 (5 bases). TRBV23-1 is flagged as an ORF with uncertain function. The CDR3 spans 19 residues. V lost 4 bases and J 4 bases, leaving 25 bases between the germline ends. The CDR3 nucleotides read TGCGCCAGCAGTCGCAAAAAGCCGGGACGGTGGGCCGGTAATGAAAAACTGTTTTTT. This codes for CASSRKKPGRWAGNEKLFF.

J is TRBJ1-1 and V is TRBV2; TRBD1 matches at 9 bases. Unmatched junction bases numbered 6, after V lost 5 bases and J lost 5 bases. This CDR3 is built from 14 residues. Looked up from germline, CDR1 is SNHLY and CDR2 is FYNNEI. For the CDR3, the DNA is TGTGCCAGCAGTCGACAGGGGGACCTAACTGAAGCTTTCTTT. This translates into CASSRQGDLTEAFF. The entire variable domain, with the rest obtained from reference TRBV2 and TRBJ1-1, is as follows: EPEVTQTPSHQVTQMGQEVILRCVPISNHLYFYWYRQILGQKVEFLVSFYNNEISEKSEIFDDQFSVERPDGSNFTLKIRSTKLEDSAMYFCASSRQGDLTEAFFGQGTRLTVV.

CDR3 in amino acids: CASSLEGQPQHF. In DNA, the CDR3 is TGTGCCAGCAGCTTAGAGGGGCAGCCCCAGCATTTT. The chain couples TRBV7-6 to TRBJ1-5, with D possibly matching TRBD1 (5 bases). The V end was cut by 1 base, the J end by 7 bases, with 5 bases between. The CDR3 spans 12 residues. Germline V gene lookup returns CDR1 SGHVS and CDR2 FNYEAQ.

The rearrangement links TRBV7-3 to TRBJ2-3; TRBD2 matches 10 bases. The CDR3 is 18 amino acids. The germline V gene encodes CDR1 SGHTA and CDR2 FQGTGA. V lost 5 bases, J lost 5 bases, and 16 bases stayed unmatched. The CDR3 sequence: CASSRDAPLAGVGDTQYF. CDR3 nucleotide sequence: TGTGCCAGCAGCCGCGATGCCCCCCTAGCGGGAGTCGGAGATACGCAGTATTTT.

V is TRBV6-5 and J is TRBJ1-2, with D possibly matching TRBD1 (5 bases). Germline V gene sequence: CDR1 MNHEY, CDR2 SVGAGI. The CDR3 sequence is 13 residues long. V dropped 10 bases and J dropped 7 bases, with 19 bases sitting between them. The CDR3 coding sequence is TGTGCCATTTATAGGGGCCCTGCCAGTGGCTACACCTTC. Protein product: CAIYRGPASGYTF.

The chain combines TRBV7-2 with TRBJ1-5; D may be TRBD1 (5 bases). The CDR3 length is 16 residues. V lost 1 base and J 7 bases, leaving 17 bases between the germline ends. The germline V gene encodes CDR1 SGHTA and CDR2 FQGNSA. CDR3: CASSLVGPGTYQPQHF. The CDR3 nucleotides read TGTGCCAGCAGCTTAGTAGGGCCGGGGACGTACCAGCCCCAGCATTTT.

This clone came up once. The V and J genes are TRBV6-6 and TRBJ2-7, with a possible D match to TRBD2 (5 bases). V was shortened by 4 bases and J by 5 bases, with 18 bases between the two germline ends. CDR1 is MNHNY and CDR2 is SVGAGI in the germline V gene (reference sequence). CDR3 length: 15 residues. The CDR3 nucleotides are TGTGCCAGCAGTTCCCCCGTGGGGAGTGTCCACGAGCAGTACTTC. Translated, it gives CASSSPVGSVHEQYF.

This clone showed up just once. The chain joins TRBV6-1 to TRBJ2-7; TRBD1 agrees at 8 bases. The CDR3 spans 14 residues. Unmatched junction bases numbered 7, after V lost 4 bases and J lost 5 bases. Looked up from germline, CDR1 is MNHNS and CDR2 is SASEGT. The CDR3 region has the DNA TGTGCCAGCAGTGTTGAGACAGGGGTAGACGAGCAGTACTTC. Translated: CASSVETGVDEQYF.

The genes are TRBV11-2 and TRBJ2-5, with TRBD2 as a possible D gene (5 bases). Trimming cost V 8 bases and J 1 base, with 11 bases left between them. CDR3 length: 13 residues. Germline V gives CDR1 SGHAT, CDR2 FQNNGV. The CDR3 sequence is CASGLGPQETQYF. In DNA form, the CDR3 reads TGTGCCAGCGGACTTGGGCCCCAAGAGACCCAGTACTTC.